This entry lists 27 T cell receptor beta chains sequenced from one sample in a study of blood T cell repertoires in COVID-19. Clones were sequenced by immunoSEQ multiplex PCR, and TCRdb holds only the in-frame ones, with some missing. The repertoire consists of some 26,000 clones, with approximately 68% occurring once and the leading ten covering 43%. The sample comprised peripheral blood. The receptors here all came from an elderly woman with acute or convalescent COVID-19.

The chain uses TRBV7-2 and TRBJ2-7; 7 bases are a match to TRBD1. The CDR3 covers 14 residues. Trimming cost V 3 bases and J 6 bases; bases outside gene matches: 8. Germline CDR1 SGHTA, CDR2 FQGNSA. The chain's CDR3 is CASSFTGAGGEQYF. The CDR3 region has the DNA TGTGCCAGCAGCTTCACAGGGGCTGGTGGCGAGCAGTACTTC. Complete variable domain (other parts from reference TRBV7-2 and TRBJ2-7): GAGVSQSPSNKVTEKGKDVELRCDPISGHTALYWYRQSLGQGLEFLIYFQGNSAPDKSGLPSDRFSAERTGGSVSTLTIQRTQQEDSAVYLCASSFTGAGGEQYFGPGTRLTVT.

The chain has TRBV12-3 or TRBV12-4 and TRBJ1-3; D may be TRBD1 (5 bases). The V end was cut by 2 bases, the J end by 5 bases, with 7 bases between. CDR3 length equals 13 residues. DNA for the CDR3: TGTGCCAGCAGTTTAACAGGCCGAAACACCATATATTTT. Protein sequence: CASSLTGRNTIYF.

This CDR3 is CSASGPNTDTQYF. Here the CDR3 DNA reads TGCAGTGCTAGTGGGCCAAACACAGATACGCAGTATTTT. This chain links TRBV20-1 with TRBJ2-3; D not certain. V lost 3 bases to trimming and J lost 2 bases, with 9 bases between them. This CDR3 has 13 residues. Looked up from germline, CDR1 is DFQATT and CDR2 is SNEGSKA (reference sequence).

CDR3 protein: CASSRQWNQPQHF. For the CDR3, the DNA is TGTGCCAGCAGCCGACAGTGGAATCAGCCCCAGCATTTT. V is TRBV4-2 and J is TRBJ1-5, with a tentative D call TRBD1 (5 bases). Trimming shortened V by 4 bases and J by 4 bases, and 8 bases separated the two germline ends. Per germline, CDR1 LGHNA and CDR2 YNFKEQ. The CDR3 is made up of 13 amino acids.

V usage is TRBV2 and J usage is TRBJ1-2; D perhaps matches TRBD1 (5 bases). This CDR3 is built from 12 residues. V gave up 5 bases and J gave up 8 bases, with 12 bases separating them. The germline gives CDR1 SNHLY, CDR2 FYNNEI. CDR3 residues: CASSSQGRGYTF. As DNA, the CDR3 is TGTGCCAGCAGTTCCCAGGGAAGGGGCTACACCTTC.

The genes are TRBV6-5 and TRBJ2-1, with TRBD2 as a possible D gene (5 bases). This CDR3 contains 13 residues. Germline-derived CDR1 and CDR2 are MNHEY and SVGAGI. V was shortened by 6 bases and J by 3 bases, with 9 bases between the two germline ends. Here the CDR3 reads CASRLDNYNEQFF. The CDR3 DNA sequence: TGTGCCAGCAGACTAGATAACTACAATGAGCAGTTCTTC.

The chain links TRBV5-1 to TRBJ1-2; 7 bases map to TRBD1. This CDR3 comprises 14 residues. V shed 6 bases and J 2 bases; nucleotides not matched to a gene: 7. Germline CDR1 and CDR2: SGHRS and YFSETQ. CDR3 in DNA: TGCGCCAGCACGCGTGGGACAGAAAACTATGGCTACACCTTC. Translation gives CASTRGTENYGYTF.

V is TRBV4-1 and J is TRBJ2-7, with TRBD1 as a possible D gene (5 bases). Germline V gene data show CDR1 as MGHRA and CDR2 as YSYEKL. V shed 1 base and J shed 2 bases, with 12 bases lying between them. This CDR3 comprises 15 residues. The CDR3 region has the DNA TGCGCCAGCAGCCAAGTGGTGACAGCCGCCTACGAGCAGTACTTC. Amino acid sequence: CASSQVVTAAYEQYF.

This clone showed up just a few times. The CDR3 reads CASSLGLAAVSYEQYF. The CDR3 nucleotides read TGTGCCAGCAGCTTGGGACTAGCGGCCGTCTCCTACGAGCAGTACTTC. The rearrangement uses TRBV6-2 or TRBV6-3 and TRBJ2-7, with 11 bases aligning to TRBD2. Germline V lookup: CDR1 MNHEY, CDR2 SVGEGT. The junction had 7 bases not matched to a gene; V was cut back by 6 bases and J by 0 bases. This CDR3 comprises 16 residues.

The V call is TRBV5-4, the J call TRBJ1-3; 7 nucleotides agree with TRBD1. Germline V CDR1 and CDR2: SGHNT, YYREEE (reference sequence). The junction had 3 bases not matched to a gene; V was cut back by 0 bases and J by 0 bases. CDR3 length equals 16 residues. The CDR3 bases are TGTGCCAGCAGCTTGGTCAGGGGGAGCTCTGGAAACACCATATATTTT. Amino acid sequence: CASSLVRGSSGNTIYF.

J is TRBJ1-1 and V is TRBV29-1; D is undetermined. Germline V gene lookup returns CDR1 SQVTM and CDR2 ANQGSEA. The CDR3 extends over 13 amino acids. The germline V and J ends were trimmed by 4 bases and 1 base, with 10 bases remaining between them. The CDR3 bases are TGCAGCGTTGCTGGGAGGAGGAACACTGAAGCTTTCTTT. Its translation: CSVAGRRNTEAFF. Looking up the rest from reference TRBV29-1 and TRBJ1-1 gives the full variable domain: SAVISQKPSRDICQRGTSLTIQCQVDSQVTMMFWYRQQPGQSLTLIATANQGSEATYESGFVIDKFPISRPNLTFSTLTVSNMSPEDSSIYLCSVAGRRNTEAFFGQGTRLTVV.

V is TRBV6-1 and J is TRBJ1-2; D unresolved. The V end lost 1 base, the J end lost 8 bases, and 8 bases lay between the germline ends. The CDR3 loop spans 12 amino acids. Per germline, CDR1 MNHNS and CDR2 SASEGT. As DNA, the CDR3 is TGTGCCAGCAGTGAAGGAGGAAGCGGCTACACCTTC. Protein sequence: CASSEGGSGYTF.

This clone was seen only a few times. The chain employs TRBV3-1 (or the pseudogene TRBV3-2) and TRBJ2-7; TRBD2 agrees at 9 bases. The germline gives CDR1 LGHDT, CDR2 YNNKEL (reference sequence). There are 15 residues in the CDR3. Trimming at V came to 3 bases and at J to 3 bases, leaving 6 bases not matched to a gene. As DNA, the CDR3 is TGTGCCAGCAGCCAGACCGGGACTAGCCGCTACGAGCAGTACTTC. As protein: CASSQTGTSRYEQYF.

The J gene is TRBJ2-7, the V gene TRBV6-2 or TRBV6-3, with TRBD2 as a possible D gene (5 bases). Germline CDR1 is MNHEY and CDR2 is SVGEGT. Trimming took off 2 bases at V and 7 bases at J, with 15 bases between the two ends. This CDR3 has 14 amino acids. CDR3 coding DNA: TGTGCCAGCAGTTACGGGTCGTTTCGGGAAGAGCAGTACTTC. The encoded protein is CASSYGSFREEQYF.

In this sample, this clone turned up a few times. The chain couples TRBV11-2 to TRBJ2-1; 11 nucleotides agree with TRBD2. V lost 7 bases to trimming and J lost 8 bases; unmatched junction nucleotides: 10. CDR1 is SGHAT and CDR2 is FQNNGV in the germline V gene. There are 15 residues in the CDR3. Written as DNA, the CDR3 is TGTGCCAGCACCCCAGGGGCTAGCGGGAGGTATGAGCAGTTCTTC. Its translation: CASTPGASGRYEQFF.

The rearrangement uses TRBV2 and TRBJ1-1; no clear D. Germline-derived CDR1 and CDR2 are SNHLY and FYNNEI. The CDR3 loop spans 14 amino acids. Trimming removed 6 bases from V and 7 bases from J, with 18 bases in between. CDR3 in amino acids: CASSVEGRQIEAFF. The CDR3, as DNA: TGTGCCAGCAGCGTCGAAGGGAGGCAGATTGAAGCTTTCTTT. The whole variable domain, filled in from reference TRBV2 and TRBJ1-1, reads EPEVTQTPSHQVTQMGQEVILRCVPISNHLYFYWYRQILGQKVEFLVSFYNNEISEKSEIFDDQFSVERPDGSNFTLKIRSTKLEDSAMYFCASSVEGRQIEAFFGQGTRLTVV.

This clone was seen a handful of times. This chain connects TRBV29-1 to TRBJ2-7; TRBD1 agrees at 8 bases. The trim removed 4 bases at V and 2 bases at J, leaving 7 bases unmatched. The CDR3 is 14 residues long. Germline-derived CDR1 and CDR2 are SQVTM and ANQGSEA. The CDR3 sequence is CSVATTGGTYEQYF. The CDR3 DNA reads TGCAGCGTTGCCACCACAGGGGGGACCTACGAGCAGTACTTC.

The chain employs TRBV5-4 and TRBJ2-1, with 10 positions matching TRBD2. The CDR3 spans 15 residues. V shed 4 bases and J 5 bases; nucleotides not matched to a gene: 6. Per germline, CDR1 SGHNT and CDR2 YYREEE (reference sequence). DNA of the CDR3: TGTGCCAGCAGCACGGGAGGACTAGCGGACAATGAGCAGTTCTTC. Its translation is CASSTGGLADNEQFF.

The chain combines TRBV24-1 with TRBJ2-2, with a tentative D call TRBD2 (6 bases). The CDR3 length is 16 residues. The germline V and J ends were trimmed by 4 bases and 5 bases, with 16 bases remaining between them. Germline assignment: CDR1 KGHDR and CDR2 SFDVKD. The CDR3 protein is CATSDPSSAGTGELFF. For the CDR3, the DNA is TGTGCCACCAGTGACCCTTCCTCGGCGGGGACCGGGGAGCTGTTTTTT.

This chain uses TRBV19 with TRBJ1-1; no reliable D call. Deletions cut 3 bases from V and 6 bases from J, with 23 bases between. The length of the CDR3 is 17 residues. Germline loops: CDR1 LNHDA, CDR2 SQIVND (reference sequence). The CDR3 DNA sequence: TGTGCCAGTAGTATCAGCCTCCTAAAGGGAGTTGGCTCTGAAGCTTTCTTT. Translating gives CASSISLLKGVGSEAFF.

This clone came up a few times. The chain carries TRBV15 and TRBJ1-1; D ambiguous. CDR3 size: 12 residues. CDR1 and CDR2 (germline): LNHNV, YYDKDF (reference sequence). The V end was cut by 3 bases, the J end by 7 bases, with 9 bases between. In DNA, the CDR3 is TGTGCCACCAGCAGGCCCAGAGGTGAAGCTTTCTTT. Protein: CATSRPRGEAFF. The full variable domain, with the rest looked up from reference TRBV15 and TRBJ1-1, is DAMVIQNPRYQVTQFGKPVTLSCSQTLNHNVMYWYQQKSSQAPKLLFHYYDKDFNNEADTPDNFQSRRPNTSFCFLDIRSPGLGDTAMYLCATSRPRGEAFFGQGTRLTVV.

The rearrangement uses TRBV9 and TRBJ2-1; TRBD2 matches 8 bases. Germline loops: CDR1 SGDLS, CDR2 YYNGEE. This CDR3 contains 17 residues. V lost 0 bases and J lost 1; bases outside the gene matches: 6. CDR3 sequence: CASSVGLAGRSYNEQFF. The CDR3 coding sequence is TGTGCCAGCAGCGTAGGGTTAGCGGGGCGATCCTACAATGAGCAGTTCTTC. The full variable domain, completed using reference TRBV9 and TRBJ2-1, is DSGVTQTPKHLITATGQRVTLRCSPRSGDLSVYWYQQSLDQGLQFLIQYYNGEERAKGNILERFSAQQFPDLHSELNLSSLELGDSALYFCASSVGLAGRSYNEQFFGPGTRLTVL.

The chain joins TRBV19 to TRBJ2-2; tentative D call: TRBD1 (8 bases). V was shortened by 9 bases and J by 4 bases, with 15 bases between the two germline ends. Germline V gene sequence: CDR1 LNHDA, CDR2 SQIVND (reference sequence). The CDR3 runs to 14 residues. CDR3 protein: CASNRGGSTGELFF. The CDR3 DNA sequence: TGTGCCAGCAACAGGGGGGGGAGCACCGGGGAGCTGTTTTTT.

The chain joins TRBV12-3 or TRBV12-4 to TRBJ1-1, with 7 bases lining up with TRBD1. The CDR3 loop spans 13 amino acids. Unmatched junction bases numbered 3, after V lost 4 bases and J lost 4 bases. The CDR3 here is CASSWPGGTEAFF. CDR3 nucleotide sequence: TGTGCCAGCAGTTGGCCAGGGGGCACTGAAGCTTTCTTT.

This clone has only one observation. The chain recombines TRBV2 with TRBJ2-7, with D possibly TRBD1 on 5 matching bases. This CDR3 is built from 14 residues. Looked up from germline, CDR1 is SNHLY and CDR2 is FYNNEI. V was cut by 8 bases and J by 0 bases, with 14 bases left in between. DNA for the CDR3: TGTGCCAGCCGACTGACAGATAGCTCCTACGAGCAGTACTTC. It codes for CASRLTDSSYEQYF.

This clone was seen only once. The chain carries TRBV6-5 and TRBJ2-7; D may be TRBD1 (6 bases). The CDR3 sequence is 13 residues long. V shed 7 bases and J shed 6 bases, with 16 bases lying between them. Germline values: CDR1 MNHEY, CDR2 SVGAGI. The CDR3 coding sequence is TGTGCCAGCATCTTAATGACAGGCGGCGAGCAGTACTTC. Protein sequence: CASILMTGGEQYF.

The chain joins TRBV11-1 to TRBJ2-1, with 13 bases aligning to TRBD2. Losses at the gene ends were 5 bases for V and 8 bases for J; bases not matched to a gene: 6. The germline V gene encodes CDR1 SGHAT and CDR2 FQDESV (reference sequence). The CDR3 runs to 15 residues. In nucleotides, the CDR3 is TGTGCCAGCAGCCCCGGGACTAGCGGGGTTTATGAGCAGTTCTTC. Translating it yields CASSPGTSGVYEQFF. Filled out from reference TRBV11-1 and TRBJ2-1, the complete variable domain reads EAEVAQSPRYKITEKSQAVAFWCDPISGHATLYWYRQILGQGPELLVQFQDESVVDDSQLPKDRFSAERLKGVDSTLKIQPAELGDSAMYLCASSPGTSGVYEQFFGPGTRLTVL.